A selection of T cell receptor beta chains follows, all from one sample in a study of Ad26.COV2.S vaccination and SARS-CoV-2 variants. Assay used: immunoSEQ multiplex PCR; TCRdb lists only in-frame clones, some missing. The repertoire includes 250,000 or so clones, roughly 85% of them detected once, and 2.5% to 3.5% sits in the top ten. The sequences come from peripheral blood, collected in a trial of Ad26.COV2.S vaccine versus placebo. These receptors all come from a person between 18 and 59 years old who received the Ad26.COV2.S COVID-19 vaccine or a placebo. CDR3s include the opening cysteine and the closing phenylalanine or tryptophan. D genes are given only for firm matches.

v_gene	d_gene	j_gene	CDR3aa
TRBV6-1	NA	TRBJ1-6	CASSERRFGTLHF
TRBV24-1	TRBD2	TRBJ2-1	CATSDLAGGRSSYNEQFF
TRBV2	NA	TRBJ1-6	CASRGENSPLHF
TRBV4-1	TRBD1	TRBJ1-1	CASSQTRTGGNTEAFF
TRBV27	TRBD1	TRBJ1-5	CASSLGQGANQPQHF
TRBV4-1	TRBD1	TRBJ1-1	CASSQARDSPEAFF
TRBV5-6	NA	TRBJ2-1	CASSLGVQRHYNEQFF
TRBV14	NA	TRBJ1-1	CASSQLMNTEAFF
TRBV28	NA	TRBJ1-6	CASSLSLPGSYNSPLHF
TRBV28	NA	TRBJ1-1	CATPSHPGDPSNTEAFF
TRBV4-3	NA	TRBJ2-7	CASRVNRYSPYEQYF
TRBV11-1	NA	TRBJ2-1	CASSHRDLYEQFF
TRBV7-2	TRBD1	TRBJ1-5	CASALGQLSNQPQHF
TRBV27	NA	TRBJ1-2	CASSLSGAGGYTF
TRBV3-1/TRBV3-2	NA	TRBJ1-1	CASRLTGNTEAFF
TRBV19	TRBD1	TRBJ2-6	CASTKGQGSAGANVLTF
TRBV30	NA	TRBJ2-1	CAWEMEARSYNEQFF
TRBV19	NA	TRBJ1-5	CASSNRVPSQHF
TRBV9	NA	TRBJ2-3	CASSPDRDTQYF
TRBV7-2	NA	TRBJ2-3	CASSFLVTGSTDTQYF
TRBV6-5	NA	TRBJ1-5	CASSSINQPQHF
TRBV7-9	TRBD2	TRBJ2-1	CSCGGPYEQFF
TRBV29-1	NA	TRBJ1-1	CSVAGTSRLNTEAFF
TRBV9	NA	TRBJ1-1	CASSVKTGSEAFF
TRBV24-1	NA	TRBJ1-1	CATSDPTGNTEAFF
TRBV5-1	NA	TRBJ1-4	CASSPGGDPSGKLFF
TRBV29-1	NA	TRBJ2-1	CSVEWRDRSYNEQFF
TRBV19	TRBD1	TRBJ2-1	CASSIGNRGRNEQFF
TRBV4-2	TRBD1	TRBJ1-2	CASSHPDRENYGYTF
TRBV9	NA	TRBJ2-3	CASSVISTDTQYF
TRBV5-6	TRBD1	TRBJ1-5	CASSLGRVRGRWSNQPQHF
TRBV13	NA	TRBJ2-7	CASSYTRGYEQYF
TRBV5-8	NA	TRBJ1-5	CASSSRQMNQPQHF
TRBV5-5	NA	TRBJ2-2	CASSLLVANTGELFF
TRBV6-4	NA	TRBJ2-6	CASREHYSGANVLTF
TRBV7-2	TRBD1	TRBJ2-5	CASSHQQGAAETQYF
TRBV5-6	TRBD2	TRBJ2-1	CASSLRASGRDEQFF
TRBV4-2	TRBD1	TRBJ1-2	CASSQDRGTVYGYTF
TRBV5-6	TRBD2	TRBJ2-1	CASSLAQGTSGRTYNEQFF
TRBV18	NA	TRBJ2-5	CASSPNPSGETQYF
TRBV5-8	TRBD1	TRBJ1-1	CASSFTAGGTEAFF
TRBV4-3	NA	TRBJ1-6	CASSQGQGRYSPLHF
TRBV4-2	NA	TRBJ2-5	CASSPAEGGAVETQYF
TRBV2	NA	TRBJ1-5	CASSEGYQPQHF
TRBV11-2	TRBD2	TRBJ2-5	CASSSPGLAVQETQYF
TRBV9	TRBD1	TRBJ1-4	CASSRYRGVYEKLFF
TRBV12-3/TRBV12-4	NA	TRBJ1-2	CASSLIGYGYTF
TRBV5-4	NA	TRBJ1-1	CASSFGTEEAFF
TRBV6-5	TRBD1	TRBJ2-1	CASSMDRVGYNEQFF
TRBV5-1	NA	TRBJ1-6	CASGDGPYNSPLHF
TRBV6-1	TRBD1	TRBJ1-6	CASSELNPGGGSPLHF
TRBV5-1	TRBD2	TRBJ2-1	CASSLGLAGYYNEQFF
TRBV5-5	TRBD1	TRBJ2-3	CASSSGTVTDTQYF
TRBV10-3	TRBD1	TRBJ1-6	CAASGGGYDSPLHF
TRBV24-1	NA	TRBJ2-1	CATSDWQGSYNEQFF